These 2 T cell receptor beta chains originate from one sample sequenced in a study of blood T cell repertoires in COVID-19. Profiling relied on immunoSEQ multiplex PCR, and the TCRdb table lists in-frame clones only, not all of them. This table has tens of thousands of clones, about 86% appearing once. Sequenced: peripheral blood. These receptors were collected from a human donor in a cohort sampled during active COVID-19.

This clone came up a few times. The chain is built from TRBV11-2 and TRBJ1-3; D is undetermined. V lost 4 bases and J 4 bases, leaving 8 bases between the germline ends. Germline-derived CDR1 and CDR2 are SGHAT and FQNNGV. This CDR3 contains 13 residues. CDR3 sequence: CASSYVRGNTIYF. For the CDR3, the DNA is TGTGCCAGCAGCTACGTTAGAGGAAACACCATATATTTT.

The V call is TRBV13, the J call TRBJ2-1; no clear D gene. The CDR3 has 14 amino acids. Trimming took off 5 bases at V and 2 bases at J, with 10 bases between the two ends. The germline gives CDR1 PRHDT, CDR2 FYEKMQ (reference sequence). The CDR3 DNA reads TGTGCCAGCAGCACAGACACCACCTACAATGAGCAGTTCTTC. Its translation is CASSTDTTYNEQFF.